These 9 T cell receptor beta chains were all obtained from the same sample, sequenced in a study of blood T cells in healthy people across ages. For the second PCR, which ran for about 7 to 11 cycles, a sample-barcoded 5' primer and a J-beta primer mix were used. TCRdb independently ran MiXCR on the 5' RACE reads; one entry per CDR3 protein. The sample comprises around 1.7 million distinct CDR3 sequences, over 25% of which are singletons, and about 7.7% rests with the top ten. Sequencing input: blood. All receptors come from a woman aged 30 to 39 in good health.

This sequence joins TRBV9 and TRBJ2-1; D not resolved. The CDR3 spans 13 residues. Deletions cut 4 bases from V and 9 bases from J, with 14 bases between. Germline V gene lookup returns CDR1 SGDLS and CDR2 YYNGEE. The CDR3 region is CASSSTTLGEQFF. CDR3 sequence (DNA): TGTGCCAGCAGCTCCACAACCCTGGGTGAGCAGTTCTTC.

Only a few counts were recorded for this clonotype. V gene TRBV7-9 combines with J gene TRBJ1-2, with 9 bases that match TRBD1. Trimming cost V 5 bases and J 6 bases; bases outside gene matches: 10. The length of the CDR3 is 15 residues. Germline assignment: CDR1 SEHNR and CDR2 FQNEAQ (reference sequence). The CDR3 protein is CASSTGQGAPHGYTF. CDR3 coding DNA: TGTGCCAGCAGCACGGGACAGGGAGCCCCTCATGGCTACACCTTC.

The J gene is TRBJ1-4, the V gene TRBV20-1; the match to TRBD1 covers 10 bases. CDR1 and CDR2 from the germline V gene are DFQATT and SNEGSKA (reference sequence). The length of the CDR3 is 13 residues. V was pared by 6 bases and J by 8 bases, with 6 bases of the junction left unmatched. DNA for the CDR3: TGCAGTGCCTCGACAGGGGGCAGGGAAAAACTGTTTTTT. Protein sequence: CSASTGGREKLFF.

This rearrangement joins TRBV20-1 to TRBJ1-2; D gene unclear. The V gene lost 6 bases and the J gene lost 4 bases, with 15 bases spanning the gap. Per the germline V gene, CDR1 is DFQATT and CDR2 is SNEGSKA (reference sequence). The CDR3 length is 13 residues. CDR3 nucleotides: TGCAGTGCCTCAACATATGGATTCTATGGCTACACCTTC. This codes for CSASTYGFYGYTF.

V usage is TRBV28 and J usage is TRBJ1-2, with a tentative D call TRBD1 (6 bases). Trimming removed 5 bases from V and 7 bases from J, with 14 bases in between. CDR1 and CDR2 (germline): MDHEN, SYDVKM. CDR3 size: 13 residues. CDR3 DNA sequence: TGTGCCAGCAGTCGCCGACAGGTTCTTGGCTACACCTTC. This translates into CASSRRQVLGYTF.

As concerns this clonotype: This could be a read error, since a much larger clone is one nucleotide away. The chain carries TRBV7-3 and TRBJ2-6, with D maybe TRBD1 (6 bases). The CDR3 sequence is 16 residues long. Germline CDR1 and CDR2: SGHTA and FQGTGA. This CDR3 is CASSPSQGSGANVRTF. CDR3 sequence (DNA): TGTGCCAGCAGCCCATCTCAGGGGAGTGGGGCCAACGTCCGGACTTTC.

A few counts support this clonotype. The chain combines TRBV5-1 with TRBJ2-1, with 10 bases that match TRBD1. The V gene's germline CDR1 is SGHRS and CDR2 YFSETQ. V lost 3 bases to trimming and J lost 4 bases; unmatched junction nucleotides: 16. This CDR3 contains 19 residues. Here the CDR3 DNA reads TGCGCCAGCAGCTCCCGAACCGAGGGACAGGGGATGGCATACAATGAGCAGTTCTTC. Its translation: CASSSRTEGQGMAYNEQFF. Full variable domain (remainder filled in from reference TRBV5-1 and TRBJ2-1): KAGVTQTPRYLIKTRGQQVTLSCSPISGHRSVSWYQQTPGQGLQFLFEYFSETQRNKGNFPGRFSGRQFSNSRSEMNVSTLELGDSALYLCASSSRTEGQGMAYNEQFFGPGTRLTVL.

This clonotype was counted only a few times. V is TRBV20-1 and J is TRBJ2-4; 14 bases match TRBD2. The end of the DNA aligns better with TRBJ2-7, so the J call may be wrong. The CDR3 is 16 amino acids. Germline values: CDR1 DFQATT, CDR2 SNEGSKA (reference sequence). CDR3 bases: TGCAGTGCAACCGGGACTAGCGGGAGAGGCGCCTACGAGCAGTACTTC. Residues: CSATGTSGRGAYEQYF.

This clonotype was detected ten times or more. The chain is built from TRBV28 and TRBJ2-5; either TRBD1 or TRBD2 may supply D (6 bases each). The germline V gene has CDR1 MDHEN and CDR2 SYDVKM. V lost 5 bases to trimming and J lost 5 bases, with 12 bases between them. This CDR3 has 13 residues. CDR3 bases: TGTGCCAGCAGTACCCGGGGGCGGGAGACCCAGTACTTC. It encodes CASSTRGRETQYF.